These 11 T cell receptor beta chains originate from one sample sequenced in a study of shared clonotypes between healthy human individuals. Positive CCR7 selection of CD45RO-negative cells yielded the naive CD8 cells, and terminally differentiated effector memory CD45RA+ cells were excluded. Sequenced by immunoSEQ multiplex PCR; TCRdb stores in-frame clones only, minus some. Of hundreds of thousands of clones in the sample, 96% were seen once. The sample consisted of naive CD8+ T cells sorted from blood. The receptors were gathered from a man younger than 40 in good health.

The V gene is TRBV4-1, the J gene TRBJ2-7; 11 bases agree with TRBD2. Germline trimming cut 5 bases from V and 1 base from J; bases unmatched to any gene: 10. The germline CDR1 and CDR2 sequences are MGHRA and YSYEKL. The CDR3 has 17 residues. The CDR3 nucleotides read TGCGCCAGCAGCTTACAACCCGGGACTAGCGGTTCCTACGAGCAGTACTTC. Translated: CASSLQPGTSGSYEQYF.

J is TRBJ2-3 and V is TRBV19; 7 bases line up with TRBD2. This CDR3 spans 19 amino acids. Germline V gene sequence: CDR1 LNHDA, CDR2 SQIVND (reference sequence). The J segment lost 0 bases and the V segment lost 0 bases, leaving 12 bases of the junction unmatched. The CDR3 loop reads CASSIEALAASASTDTQYF. CDR3 DNA: TGTGCCAGTAGTATAGAGGCCCTAGCGGCGTCGGCTAGCACAGATACGCAGTATTTT.

This chain uses TRBV4-1 with TRBJ1-3; D uncertain. V lost 1 base to trimming and J lost 0 bases, with 7 bases between them. Looked up from germline, CDR1 is MGHRA and CDR2 is YSYEKL. The CDR3 has 15 amino acids. The CDR3, as DNA: TGCGCCAGCAGCCAAGTGGGCCTCTCTGGAAACACCATATATTTT. Translating gives CASSQVGLSGNTIYF.

The genes are TRBV7-9 and TRBJ2-7; no clear D. The CDR3 has 11 residues. V dropped 5 bases and J dropped 8 bases, with 10 bases sitting between them. Germline values: CDR1 SEHNR, CDR2 FQNEAQ (reference sequence). CDR3 sequence: CASSPLPKQYF. The CDR3 DNA sequence: TGTGCCAGCAGCCCCCTCCCCAAGCAGTACTTC.

This chain connects TRBV5-1 to TRBJ1-1; D gene unclear. Trimming removed 0 bases at V and 4 bases at J, with 13 bases between. The CDR3 consists of 15 residues. Germline CDR1 and CDR2: SGHRS and YFSETQ. DNA of the CDR3: TGCGCCAGCAGCTTGGGACCAGGAGAGGCCACTGAAGCTTTCTTT. Its translation is CASSLGPGEATEAFF.

The chain joins TRBV10-2 to TRBJ1-1, with 9 bases matching TRBD1. After removal of 2 bases from V and 0 bases from J, the junction contained 4 bases not matched to a gene. Germline lookup yields CDR1 WSHSY and CDR2 SAAADI. The CDR3 runs 16 residues. CDR3 residues: CASSELGQGLNTEAFF. In DNA, the CDR3 is TGCGCCAGCAGTGAGCTCGGACAGGGGTTGAACACTGAAGCTTTCTTT.

The V and J genes are TRBV29-1 and TRBJ2-2; TRBD2 might be the D (6 bases). V lost 1 base to trimming and J lost 2 bases, with 14 bases between them. CDR1 SQVTM and CDR2 ANQGSEA come from the germline V gene. The CDR3 length is 16 residues. The CDR3 is CSVEGLTRVNTGELFF. CDR3 DNA: TGCAGCGTTGAAGGACTGACTAGAGTTAACACCGGGGAGCTGTTTTTT.

The gene calls are TRBV27 and TRBJ1-5, with D unclear. Trimming removed 6 bases from V and 9 bases from J, with 15 bases in between. This CDR3 is 13 amino acids long. Germline CDR1 is MNHEY and CDR2 is SMNVEV (reference sequence). The CDR3 reads CASSGGFPLPQHF. The CDR3 DNA is TGTGCCAGCAGCGGAGGCTTTCCTCTGCCCCAGCATTTT.

This chain connects TRBV4-1 to TRBJ2-3; D not resolved. This CDR3 region has 14 residues. V was shortened by 0 bases and J by 2 bases, with 6 bases between the two germline ends. Germline V gene data show CDR1 as MGHRA and CDR2 as YSYEKL. The chain's CDR3 is CASSQDGYTDTQYF. The DNA of the CDR3 is TGCGCCAGCAGCCAAGACGGCTACACAGATACGCAGTATTTT.

The chain is built from TRBV4-1 and TRBJ2-1; 7 nucleotides match TRBD2. This CDR3 has 17 residues. J gave up 4 bases and V 2 bases, and 11 bases lay outside the gene matches. Germline CDR1 is MGHRA and CDR2 is YSYEKL. The CDR3 spells CASSQNLAADGYNEQFF. The CDR3 DNA sequence: TGCGCCAGCAGCCAAAACCTAGCGGCAGACGGTTACAATGAGCAGTTCTTC.

The gene calls are TRBV27 and TRBJ2-1; no definite D call. The CDR3 has 15 residues. V was shortened by 5 bases and J by 6 bases, with 17 bases between the two germline ends. From germline, CDR1 is MNHEY and CDR2 SMNVEV (reference sequence). CDR3 protein: CASSGIVDFRNEQFF. Written as DNA, the CDR3 is TGTGCCAGCAGTGGCATAGTAGATTTCCGCAATGAGCAGTTCTTC.